The clone carrying this T cell receptor (beta chain) occurred a few times. Its matching antigen is unknown. The data belong to a study of CD8+CD57+ T cells in acquired aplastic anemia. Notes on the study in general: Found in both controls and patients were some 30 CD8+ CDR3 sequences.

Germline lookup yields CDR1 KGHSH and CDR2 LQKENI. CDR3 length equals 17 residues. V lost 4 bases and J lost 7; bases outside the gene matches: 15. Genomic DNA served as template for TCR beta VDJ and CDR3 profiling. TCRdb reprocessed the reads with MiXCR, giving one entry per CDR3 protein. The sample holds about 180,000 distinct CDR3 sequences, 40% to 55% seen once. The rearrangement joins TRBV18 to TRBJ1-1; the match to TRBD1 covers 10 bases. Material: sorted CD4+, CD8+, or CD8+CD57+ T cells (not recorded which) from PBMCs. The sequence derives from a human donor in good health. Here the CDR3 reads CASSLHRPGTGEVEAFF. The CDR3 DNA follows: TGTGCCAGCTCACTCCACCGTCCCGGGACAGGGGAGGTTGAAGCTTTCTTT.